This T cell receptor (beta chain) was documented in a study of shared clonotypes between healthy human individuals. About the research overall: Donors had three CD4 naive, three CD4 memory, two CD8 naive and one CD8 memory plate apiece.

Sequencing used immunoSEQ multiplex PCR; TCRdb keeps in-frame clones, though not all of them. The table has fewer than 400,000 clones, approximately 79% seen once. Trimming shortened V by 2 bases and J by 6 bases, and 11 bases separated the two germline ends. Germline values: CDR1 SEHNR, CDR2 FQNEAQ (reference sequence). The CDR3 is 13 amino acids. This receptor was identified in a man younger than 45 in good health. Sequencing used memory CD4+ T cells sorted from blood. Described subset: CD45RA-negative fraction. This chain uses TRBV7-9 with TRBJ2-7; D is ambiguous. CDR3 DNA sequence: TGTGCCAGCAGCTTAAGTAAGACCGGCGAGCAGTACTTC. Residues: CASSLSKTGEQYF.